Listed here are 14 T cell receptor beta chains from one sample, sequenced in a study of T cell responses to AZD1222 COVID-19 vaccine. Clones were sequenced by immunoSEQ multiplex PCR, and TCRdb holds only the in-frame ones, with some missing. The table has tens of thousands of clones, around 90% seen once. The sample consisted of peripheral blood, taken on day 0 of AZD1222 vaccination. These receptors all stem from an adult in good health.

The chain has TRBV7-2 and TRBJ1-6, with 7 positions matching TRBD1. After removal of 3 bases from V and 0 bases from J, the junction contained 5 bases not matched to a gene. This CDR3 is built from 17 residues. Per germline, CDR1 SGHTA and CDR2 FQGNSA. The CDR3 loop is CASSFQTGSSYNSPLHF. Written as DNA, the CDR3 is TGTGCCAGCAGCTTTCAGACAGGGAGCTCCTATAATTCACCCCTCCACTTT.

V is TRBV6-1 and J is TRBJ1-2; TRBD1 might be the D (6 bases). From germline, CDR1 is MNHNS and CDR2 SASEGT. The CDR3 is made up of 15 amino acids. The V and J ends lost 2 bases and 4 bases respectively, with 14 bases between them. The CDR3 here is CASSEPQGPFYGYTF. In DNA, the CDR3 is TGTGCCAGCAGTGAACCTCAGGGGCCTTTCTATGGCTACACCTTC.

This chain uses TRBV21-1 with TRBJ1-2; the D call of TRBD1 is as the table states it, not checked on the DNA. TRBV21-1 is an annotated pseudogene. The CDR3 consists of 17 residues. CDR3 nucleotide sequence: TGTGCCAGCGTCCGAAAAGGACAGGGGTTCTCGTATGCTGGCTACACCTTC. The encoded protein is CASVRKGQGFSYAGYTF.

This clone occurred a few times. As DNA, the CDR3 is TGTGCCAGCAGCCCGACCGGGACAGGGTGGTTTGACGGGGAGCTGTTTTTT. This codes for CASSPTGTGWFDGELFF. This chain uses TRBV7-2 with TRBJ2-2, with TRBD1 matching 9 bases. J lost 7 bases, V lost 5 bases, and 14 bases had no gene match. Germline V gives CDR1 SGHTA, CDR2 FQGNSA. The CDR3 has 17 amino acids.

This clone appeared once. The rearrangement links TRBV10-3 to TRBJ1-1; D is undetermined. Germline CDR1 reads ENHRY; CDR2 reads SYGVKD. V was shortened by 9 bases and J by 3 bases, with 8 bases between the two germline ends. There are 11 residues in the CDR3. Written as DNA, the CDR3 is TGTGCCATAGCCTTGGACACTGAAGCTTTCTTT. Protein product: CAIALDTEAFF.

The chain couples TRBV3-1 (or the pseudogene TRBV3-2) to TRBJ1-1, with D perhaps matching TRBD1 (5 bases). This CDR3 region has 14 residues. Germline V gene lookup returns CDR1 LGHDT and CDR2 YNNKEL (reference sequence). Between the trimmed V and J ends, which lost 0 bases and 1 base, there was a span of 6 bases. CDR3 bases: TGTGCCAGCAGCCAAGAGGGGGGGAACACTGAAGCTTTCTTT. This sequence encodes CASSQEGGNTEAFF.

This sequence joins TRBV4-3 and TRBJ2-6, with D unresolved. The V end was cut by 0 bases, the J end by 0 bases, with 9 bases between. Germline V gene sequence: CDR1 LGHNA, CDR2 YSLEER. This CDR3 contains 17 residues. CDR3 in DNA: TGCGCCAGCAGCCAAGATGTGATGGTCTCTGGGGCCAACGTCCTGACTTTC. As protein: CASSQDVMVSGANVLTF.

The chain uses TRBV15 and TRBJ2-1, with 10 positions matching TRBD1. The CDR3 extends over 15 amino acids. The germline V gene encodes CDR1 LNHNV and CDR2 YYDKDF (reference sequence). Trimming took 1 base from V and 8 from J; bases not matched to a gene: 5. This chain's CDR3 is CATSRGQGASDEQFF. The CDR3 DNA reads TGTGCCACCAGCAGAGGACAGGGGGCGTCGGATGAGCAGTTCTTC.

The V and J genes are TRBV7-2 and TRBJ2-1; tentative D call: TRBD1 (6 bases). CDR3 size: 15 residues. Trimming pared 0 bases from V and 8 bases from J, leaving 14 bases between. Germline CDR1 and CDR2: SGHTA and FQGNSA. The CDR3 bases are TGTGCCAGCAGCTTAGCCGCAGGCCAGGGGTATGAGCAGTTCTTC. It yields the protein CASSLAAGQGYEQFF.

The rearrangement uses TRBV6-5 and TRBJ1-5, with D uncertain. The CDR3 is 15 amino acids. The V end was cut by 4 bases, the J end by 0 bases, with 10 bases between. Germline V lookup: CDR1 MNHEY, CDR2 SVGAGI. CDR3 DNA sequence: TGTGCCAGCAGTTTTGCCGTGAATAGCAATCAGCCCCAGCATTTT. Residues: CASSFAVNSNQPQHF.

This chain connects TRBV12-3 or TRBV12-4 to TRBJ1-5; D ambiguous. Trimming shortened V by 5 bases and J by 3 bases, and 8 bases separated the two germline ends. This CDR3 spans 13 amino acids. CDR3 residues: CASSTQVNQPQHF. The CDR3 DNA reads as TGTGCCAGCAGTACGCAGGTCAATCAGCCCCAGCATTTT.

The rearrangement links TRBV6-5 to TRBJ2-7; D not resolved. Trimming stripped 7 bases from V and 6 bases from J, with 16 bases between. The germline CDR1 and CDR2 sequences are MNHEY and SVGAGI. There are 13 residues in the CDR3. The CDR3 reads CASTHTASREQYF. CDR3 DNA sequence: TGTGCCAGCACCCATACAGCTTCGCGCGAGCAGTACTTC.

This clone has only one observation. The chain couples TRBV11-2 to TRBJ1-1; tentatively, D is TRBD1 (5 bases). The CDR3 covers 14 residues. Trimming cost V 8 bases and J 7 bases, with 20 bases left between them. Germline V gene data show CDR1 as SGHAT and CDR2 as FQNNGV. The CDR3 DNA reads TGTGCCAGCGGGGGACTTAGGAGGGGTCTTGAAGCTTTCTTT. Protein product: CASGGLRRGLEAFF.

The J gene is TRBJ1-2, the V gene TRBV4-1; D may be TRBD1 (5 bases). The CDR3 contains 16 residues. Germline CDR1 reads MGHRA; CDR2 reads YSYEKL. The ends were cut back, 1 base at V and 5 bases at J, with 17 bases in the middle. In DNA, the CDR3 is TGCGCCAGCAGCCAAGGACGGGGGATTATACCTTATGGCTACACCTTC. This sequence encodes CASSQGRGIIPYGYTF.